This record looks at one TCR beta chain sequence and its context. These data are taken from a study of blood T cell repertoires in COVID-19. Whole-study context: Acute and convalescent COVID-19 samples came from the United States, Italy and Spain. T cells, B-cell-depleted T cells, or PBMCs supplied cDNA or gDNA.

As handled by the study authors: By means of reference gene primer amplification, nucleated cell counts were estimated. Sequencing was performed with immunoSEQ multiplex PCR; in TCRdb, only in-frame clones are kept and a portion is missing. The D gene and trimming were derived from the DNA, and the V and J assignments and clone size from that table. The repertoire holds 200,000 to 250,000 clones, with around 81% as singletons. The CDR3 covers 15 residues. In germline, CDR1 is MNHEY, CDR2 SVGAGI. V trimming: 6 bases; J trimming: 6 bases; junction bases outside the gene matches: 13. The sequenced material came from peripheral blood. The chain is built from TRBV6-5 and TRBJ2-7; 8 bases are a match to TRBD1. The source of this sequence is a woman aged 55-70 years with acute or convalescent COVID-19. As DNA, the CDR3 is TGTGCCAGCAGCACGACCGGGACAGGATATTCCGAGCAGTACTTC. As protein: CASSTTGTGYSEQYF.